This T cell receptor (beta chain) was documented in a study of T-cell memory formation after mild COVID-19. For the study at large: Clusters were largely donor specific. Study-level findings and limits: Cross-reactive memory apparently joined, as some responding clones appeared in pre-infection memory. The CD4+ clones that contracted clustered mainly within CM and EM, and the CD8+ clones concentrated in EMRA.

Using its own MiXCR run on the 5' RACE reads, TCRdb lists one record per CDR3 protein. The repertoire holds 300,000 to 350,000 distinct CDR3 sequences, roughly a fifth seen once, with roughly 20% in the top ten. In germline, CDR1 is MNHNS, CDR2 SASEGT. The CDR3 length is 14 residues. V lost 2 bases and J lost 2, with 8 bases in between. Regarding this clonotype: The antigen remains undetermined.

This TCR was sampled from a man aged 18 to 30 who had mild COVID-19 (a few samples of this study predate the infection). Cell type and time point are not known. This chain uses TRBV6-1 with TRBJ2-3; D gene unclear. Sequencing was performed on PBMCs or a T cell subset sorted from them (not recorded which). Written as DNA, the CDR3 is TGTGCCAGCAGTGAAATCGGCCTCACAGATACGCAGTATTTT. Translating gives CASSEIGLTDTQYF.